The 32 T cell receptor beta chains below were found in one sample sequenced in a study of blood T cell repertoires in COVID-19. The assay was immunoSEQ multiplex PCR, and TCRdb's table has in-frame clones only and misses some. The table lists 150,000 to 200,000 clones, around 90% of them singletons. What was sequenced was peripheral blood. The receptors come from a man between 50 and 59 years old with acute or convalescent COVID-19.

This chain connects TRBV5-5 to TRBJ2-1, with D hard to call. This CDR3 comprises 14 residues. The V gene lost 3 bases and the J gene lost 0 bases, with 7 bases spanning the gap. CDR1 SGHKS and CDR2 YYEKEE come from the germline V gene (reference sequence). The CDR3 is CASSSFSSYNEQFF. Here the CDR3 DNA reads TGTGCCAGCAGCTCATTTAGCTCCTACAATGAGCAGTTCTTC.

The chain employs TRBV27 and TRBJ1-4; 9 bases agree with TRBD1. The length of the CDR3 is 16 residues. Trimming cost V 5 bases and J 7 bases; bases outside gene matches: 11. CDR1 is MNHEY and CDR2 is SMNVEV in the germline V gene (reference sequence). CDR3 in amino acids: CASSTIYRGPSEKLFF. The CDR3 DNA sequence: TGTGCCAGCAGTACAATATACAGGGGGCCGTCTGAAAAACTGTTTTTT.

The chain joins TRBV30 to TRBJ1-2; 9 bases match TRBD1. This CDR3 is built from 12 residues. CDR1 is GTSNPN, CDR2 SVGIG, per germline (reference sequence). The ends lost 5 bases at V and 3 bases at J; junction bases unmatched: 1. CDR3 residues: CAWGDRDYGYTF. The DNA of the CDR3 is TGTGCCTGGGGGGACAGGGACTATGGCTACACCTTC.

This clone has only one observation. The CDR3 spells CASSQEFDSRSHGYTF. CDR3 nucleotide sequence: TGCGCCAGCAGCCAAGAATTCGACAGCCGGAGCCATGGCTACACCTTC. The chain carries TRBV4-3 and TRBJ1-2; D may be TRBD1 (5 bases). Germline assignment: CDR1 LGHNA and CDR2 YSLEER. The CDR3 is made up of 16 amino acids. V lost 0 bases and J lost 6, with 17 bases in between.

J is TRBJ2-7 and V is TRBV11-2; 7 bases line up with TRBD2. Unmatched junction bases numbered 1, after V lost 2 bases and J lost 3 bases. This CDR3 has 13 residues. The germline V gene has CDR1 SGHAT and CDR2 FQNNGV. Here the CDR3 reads CASSLPGGYEQYF. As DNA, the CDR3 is TGTGCCAGCAGCTTACCGGGGGGCTACGAGCAGTACTTC. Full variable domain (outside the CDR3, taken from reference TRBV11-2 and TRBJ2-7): EAGVAQSPRYKIIEKRQSVAFWCNPISGHATLYWYQQILGQGPKLLIQFQNNGVVDDSQLPKDRFSAERLKGVDSTLKIQPAKLEDSAVYLCASSLPGGYEQYFGPGTRLTVT.

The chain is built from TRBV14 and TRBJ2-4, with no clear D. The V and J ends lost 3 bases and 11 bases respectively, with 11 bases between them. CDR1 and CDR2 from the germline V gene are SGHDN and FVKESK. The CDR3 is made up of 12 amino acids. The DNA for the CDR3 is TGTGCCAGCAGCCAGTCCGGCCTAGTTCAGTACTTC. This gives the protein CASSQSGLVQYF.

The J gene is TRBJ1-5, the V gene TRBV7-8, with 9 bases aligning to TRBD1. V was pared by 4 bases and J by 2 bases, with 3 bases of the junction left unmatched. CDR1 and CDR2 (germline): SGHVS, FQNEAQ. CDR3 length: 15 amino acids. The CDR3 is CASSSGTGRNQPQHF. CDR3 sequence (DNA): TGTGCCAGCAGCTCCGGGACAGGGCGCAATCAGCCCCAGCATTTT. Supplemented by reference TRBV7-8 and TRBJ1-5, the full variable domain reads GAGVSQSPRYKVAKRGQDVALRCDPISGHVSLFWYQQALGQGPEFLTYFQNEAQLDKSGLPSDRFFAERPEGSVSTLKIQRTQQEDSAVYLCASSSGTGRNQPQHFGDGTRLSIL.

The CDR3 protein is CASSWNGVDNSPLHF. CDR3 nucleotides: TGTGCCAGCAGTTGGAACGGAGTGGATAATTCACCCCTCCACTTT. The V call is TRBV27, the J call TRBJ1-6; D uncertain. V was shortened by 4 bases and J by 5 bases, with 12 bases between the two germline ends. Germline values: CDR1 MNHEY, CDR2 SMNVEV (reference sequence). This CDR3 is 15 amino acids long.

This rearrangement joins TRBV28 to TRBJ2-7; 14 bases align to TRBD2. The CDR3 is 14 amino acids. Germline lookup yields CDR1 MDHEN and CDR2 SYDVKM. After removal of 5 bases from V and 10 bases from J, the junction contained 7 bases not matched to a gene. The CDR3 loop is CASSIGTSGSGQYF. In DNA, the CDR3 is TGTGCCAGCAGTATCGGGACTAGCGGGAGTGGACAGTACTTC.

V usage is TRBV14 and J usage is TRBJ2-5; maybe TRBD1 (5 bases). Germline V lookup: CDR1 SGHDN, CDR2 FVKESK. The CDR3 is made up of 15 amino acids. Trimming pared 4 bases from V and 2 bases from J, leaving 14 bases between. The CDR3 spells CASSPTPTVQETQYF. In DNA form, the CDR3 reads TGTGCCAGCAGCCCCACCCCGACAGTGCAAGAGACCCAGTACTTC.

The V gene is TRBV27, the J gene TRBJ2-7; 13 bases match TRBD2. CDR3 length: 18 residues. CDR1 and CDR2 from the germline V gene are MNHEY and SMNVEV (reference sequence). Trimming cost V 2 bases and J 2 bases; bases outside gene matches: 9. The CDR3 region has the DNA TGTGCCAGCAGTTTACTCGGGACTAGCGGGACGGTCCCCTACGAGCAGTACTTC. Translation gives CASSLLGTSGTVPYEQYF.

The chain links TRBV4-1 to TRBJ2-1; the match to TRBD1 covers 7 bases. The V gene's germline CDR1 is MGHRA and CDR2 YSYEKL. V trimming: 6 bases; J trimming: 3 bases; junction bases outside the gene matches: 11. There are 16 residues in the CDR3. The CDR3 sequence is CASRSEGGAFYNEQFF. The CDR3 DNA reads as TGCGCCAGCAGAAGCGAAGGGGGCGCTTTCTACAATGAGCAGTTCTTC.

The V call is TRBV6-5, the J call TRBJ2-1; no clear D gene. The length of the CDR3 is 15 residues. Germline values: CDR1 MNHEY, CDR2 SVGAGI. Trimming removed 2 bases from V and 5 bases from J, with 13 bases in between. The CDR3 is CASSYLALQDNEQFF. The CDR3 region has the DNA TGTGCCAGCAGTTACCTGGCACTCCAGGACAATGAGCAGTTCTTC.

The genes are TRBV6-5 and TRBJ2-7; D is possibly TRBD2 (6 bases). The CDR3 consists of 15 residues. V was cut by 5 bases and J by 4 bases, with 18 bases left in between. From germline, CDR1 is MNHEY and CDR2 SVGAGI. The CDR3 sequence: CASSPRIAVGYEQYF. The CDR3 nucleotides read TGTGCCAGCAGTCCACGGATAGCGGTGGGATACGAGCAGTACTTC.

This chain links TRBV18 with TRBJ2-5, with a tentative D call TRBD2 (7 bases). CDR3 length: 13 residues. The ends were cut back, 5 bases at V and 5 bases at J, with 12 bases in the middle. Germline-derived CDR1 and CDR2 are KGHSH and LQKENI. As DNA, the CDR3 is TGTGCCAGCTCAAGGGGGGGCCCGGAGACCCAGTACTTC. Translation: CASSRGGPETQYF.

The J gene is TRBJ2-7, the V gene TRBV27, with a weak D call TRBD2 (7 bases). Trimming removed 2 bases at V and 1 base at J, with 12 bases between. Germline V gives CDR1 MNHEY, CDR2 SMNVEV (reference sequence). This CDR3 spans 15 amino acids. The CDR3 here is CASSLTGRGSYEQYF. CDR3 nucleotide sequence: TGTGCCAGCAGTTTAACGGGGAGGGGGTCCTACGAGCAGTACTTC.

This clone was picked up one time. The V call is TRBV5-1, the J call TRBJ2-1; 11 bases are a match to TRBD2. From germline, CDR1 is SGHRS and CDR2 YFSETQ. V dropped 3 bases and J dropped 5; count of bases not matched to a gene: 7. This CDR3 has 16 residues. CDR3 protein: CASSSTSGVPNNEQFF. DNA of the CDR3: TGCGCCAGCAGCTCGACTAGCGGGGTTCCTAACAATGAGCAGTTCTTC. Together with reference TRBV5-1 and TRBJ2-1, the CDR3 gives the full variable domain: KAGVTQTPRYLIKTRGQQVTLSCSPISGHRSVSWYQQTPGQGLQFLFEYFSETQRNKGNFPGRFSGRQFSNSRSEMNVSTLELGDSALYLCASSSTSGVPNNEQFFGPGTRLTVL.

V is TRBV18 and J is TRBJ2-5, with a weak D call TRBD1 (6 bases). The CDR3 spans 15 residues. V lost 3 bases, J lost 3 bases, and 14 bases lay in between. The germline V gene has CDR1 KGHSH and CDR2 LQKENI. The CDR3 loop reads CASSPFGQTKETQYF. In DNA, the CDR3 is TGTGCCAGCTCACCGTTTGGACAGACCAAAGAGACCCAGTACTTC.

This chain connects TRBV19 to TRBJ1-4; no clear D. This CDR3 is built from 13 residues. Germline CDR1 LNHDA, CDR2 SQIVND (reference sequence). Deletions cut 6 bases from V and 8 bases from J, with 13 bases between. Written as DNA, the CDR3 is TGTGCCAGTAGGGGTCTACTAACCGAAAAACTGTTTTTT. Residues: CASRGLLTEKLFF.

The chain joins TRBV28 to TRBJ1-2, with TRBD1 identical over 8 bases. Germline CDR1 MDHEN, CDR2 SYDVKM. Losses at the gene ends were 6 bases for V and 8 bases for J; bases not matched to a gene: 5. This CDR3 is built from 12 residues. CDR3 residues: CASRATGDGYTF. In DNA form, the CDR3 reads TGTGCCAGCAGGGCGACAGGGGACGGCTACACCTTC.

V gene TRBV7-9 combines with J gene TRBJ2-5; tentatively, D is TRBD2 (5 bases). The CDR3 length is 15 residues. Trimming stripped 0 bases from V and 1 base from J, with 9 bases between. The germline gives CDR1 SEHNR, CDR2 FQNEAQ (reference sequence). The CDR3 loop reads CASSLAELVQETQYF. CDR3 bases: TGTGCCAGCAGCTTAGCGGAACTAGTCCAAGAGACCCAGTACTTC.

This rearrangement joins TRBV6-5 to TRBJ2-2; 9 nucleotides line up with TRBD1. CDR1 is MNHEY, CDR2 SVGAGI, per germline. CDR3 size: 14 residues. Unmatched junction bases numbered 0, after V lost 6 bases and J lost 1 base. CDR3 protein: CASRGQGNTGELFF. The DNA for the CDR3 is TGTGCCAGCAGGGGACAGGGGAACACCGGGGAGCTGTTTTTT.

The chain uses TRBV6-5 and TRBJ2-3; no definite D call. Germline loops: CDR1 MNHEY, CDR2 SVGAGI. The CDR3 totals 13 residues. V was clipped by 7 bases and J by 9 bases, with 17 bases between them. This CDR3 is CASMEPALETQYF. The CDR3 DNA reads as TGTGCCAGCATGGAGCCCGCCCTAGAAACGCAGTATTTT.

The CDR3 region is CASSWRGAGELFF. The CDR3 coding sequence is TGTGCCAGCAGTTGGAGGGGAGCCGGGGAGCTGTTTTTT. The chain has TRBV7-3 and TRBJ2-2; tentative D call: TRBD2 (6 bases). The CDR3 consists of 13 residues. In germline, CDR1 is SGHTA, CDR2 FQGTGA. V lost 6 bases, J lost 6 bases, and 11 bases lay in between.

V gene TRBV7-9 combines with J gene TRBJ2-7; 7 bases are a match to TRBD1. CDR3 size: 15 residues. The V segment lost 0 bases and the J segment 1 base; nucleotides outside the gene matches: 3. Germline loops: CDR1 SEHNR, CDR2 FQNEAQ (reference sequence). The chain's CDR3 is CASSLAPQGSYEQYF. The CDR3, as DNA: TGTGCCAGCAGCTTAGCCCCACAGGGGTCCTACGAGCAGTACTTC. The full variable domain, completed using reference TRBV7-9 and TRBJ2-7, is DTGVSQNPRHKITKRGQNVTFRCDPISEHNRLYWYRQTLGQGPEFLTYFQNEAQLEKSRLLSDRFSAERPKGSFSTLEIQRTEQGDSAMYLCASSLAPQGSYEQYFGPGTRLTVT.

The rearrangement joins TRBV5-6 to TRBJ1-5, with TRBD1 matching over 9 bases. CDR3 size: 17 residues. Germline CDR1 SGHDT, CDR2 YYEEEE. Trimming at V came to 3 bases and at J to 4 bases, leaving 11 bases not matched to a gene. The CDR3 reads CASSSASGTGPNQPQHF. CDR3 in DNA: TGTGCCAGCAGCTCAGCGTCTGGGACAGGGCCTAATCAGCCCCAGCATTTT.

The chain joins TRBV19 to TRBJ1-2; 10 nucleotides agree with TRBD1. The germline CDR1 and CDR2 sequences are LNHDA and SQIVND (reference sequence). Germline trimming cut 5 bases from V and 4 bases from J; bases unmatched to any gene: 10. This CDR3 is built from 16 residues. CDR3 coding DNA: TGTGCCAGTAGTCCCCGGGACAGGGGCCGAATCTATGGCTACACCTTC. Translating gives CASSPRDRGRIYGYTF.

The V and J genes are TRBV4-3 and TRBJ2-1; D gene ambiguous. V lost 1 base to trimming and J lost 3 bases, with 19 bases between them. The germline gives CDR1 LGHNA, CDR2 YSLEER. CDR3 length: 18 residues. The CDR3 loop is CASSQGIPRKNNYNEQFF. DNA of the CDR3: TGCGCCAGCAGCCAAGGCATCCCCAGGAAAAACAACTACAATGAGCAGTTCTTC.

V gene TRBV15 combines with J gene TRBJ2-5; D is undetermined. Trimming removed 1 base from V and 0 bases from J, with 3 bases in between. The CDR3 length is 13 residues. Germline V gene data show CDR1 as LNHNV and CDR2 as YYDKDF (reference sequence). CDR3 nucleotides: TGTGCCACCAGCAGAGCCTACCAAGAGACCCAGTACTTC. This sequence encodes CATSRAYQETQYF.

The CDR3 is CASSVVGQGTGTDTQYF. CDR3 DNA: TGTGCCAGCAGCGTAGTCGGACAGGGGACCGGCACAGATACGCAGTATTTT. The genes are TRBV9 and TRBJ2-3; 9 bases map to TRBD1. Trimming at V came to 0 bases and at J to 1 base, leaving 6 bases not matched to a gene. Germline loops: CDR1 SGDLS, CDR2 YYNGEE. The length of the CDR3 is 17 residues.

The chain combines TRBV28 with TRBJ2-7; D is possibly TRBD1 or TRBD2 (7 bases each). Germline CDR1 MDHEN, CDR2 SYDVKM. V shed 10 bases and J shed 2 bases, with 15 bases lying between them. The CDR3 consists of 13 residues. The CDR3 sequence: CATREGATYEQYV. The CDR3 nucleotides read TGTGCCACCAGGGAGGGGGCGACCTACGAGCAGTACGTC.

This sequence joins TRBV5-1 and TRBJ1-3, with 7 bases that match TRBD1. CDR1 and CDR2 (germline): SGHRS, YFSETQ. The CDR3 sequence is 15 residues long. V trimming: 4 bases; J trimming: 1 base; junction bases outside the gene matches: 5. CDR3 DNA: TGCGCCAGCAGCACCGAACAGGGGTCTGGAAACACCATATATTTT. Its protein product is CASSTEQGSGNTIYF. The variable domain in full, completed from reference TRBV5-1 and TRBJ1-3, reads KAGVTQTPRYLIKTRGQQVTLSCSPISGHRSVSWYQQTPGQGLQFLFEYFSETQRNKGNFPGRFSGRQFSNSRSEMNVSTLELGDSALYLCASSTEQGSGNTIYFGEGSWLTVV.